This T cell receptor (beta chain) was sequenced for a study of glioma-infiltrating T cells after dendritic cell vaccination. Study-level findings and limits: Complete blood and tumor specimen sets were limited to few patients.

Comment on this clone: Its antigen is unidentified.

The PCR used 60 V beta and 13 J beta primers. This table comes from immunoSEQ multiplex PCR, and its TCRdb copy is limited to in-frame clones, with some not included. The sample contains about 99,000 clones, roughly 76% of which appear only once. Germline CDR1 is LGHNA and CDR2 is YSLEER. V lost 0 bases, J lost 5 bases, and 9 bases stayed unmatched. There are 17 residues in the CDR3. This sequence originates from a human donor with glioblastoma. V is TRBV4-3 and J is TRBJ2-7; 11 bases are shared with TRBD1. The source material was blood, sampled before dendritic cell vaccination. CDR3 residues: CASSQDHPRTGGHEQYF. The CDR3 region has the DNA TGCGCCAGCAGCCAAGATCATCCTCGGACAGGGGGCCACGAGCAGTACTTC.